This paragraph covers one T cell receptor (beta chain) sequence. Its antigen remains unidentified. Base qualities are not provided; no much larger clone lies one nucleotide away. The sample originates from a study of cytomegalovirus exposure and HLA in healthy donors (TCRdb year 2017). Background on the whole study: In an earlier analysis of 587 of the donors, roughly 300 Gb of sequence data and roughly 100 million unique TCR beta sequences from about 190 million T cells were reported. Around 300 gigabases of sequencing data and approximately 85 million unique TCR sequences were included in an early release covering around 650 HLA-typed donors. The genetic ancestry cluster associated with self-reported Caucasian donors included 65% to 90% of the roughly 380 genotyped donors. The aim of the study was to test whether cataloging public T cell receptors could identify signatures of past pathogen exposure. Using immunosequencing, the study profiled T cell repertoires from roughly 650 subjects and related those repertoires to cytomegalovirus serostatus. Along with the roughly 700-subject first cohort, a separate validation cohort of 120 different subjects was used. To predict cytomegalovirus infection status, the study combined high-throughput TCR immunosequencing, statistical association of individual TCRs with disease status, and machine learning. To study patterns of TCR occurrence, a later analysis re-analyzed previously published TCR beta repertoires from 550 to 800 donors and added high-resolution HLA genotyping. In the later analysis, no new phenotypic data were used to find candidate immune exposures; instead, reliance was placed on TCR beta sequences and their occurrence across donors. An earlier analysis of roughly 600 of the donors used high-throughput TCR beta sequencing to judge whether each TCR beta V gene segment behaved as functional or pseudogenic. Alongside the repertoire data, information on donor age, sex, ethnicity and CMV serostatus was compiled. A later genetic analysis used genome-wide SNP genotypes for about 55% of the 666 donors, treating that subset as a discovery cohort. Every discovery cohort repertoire had been produced on one sequencing platform. HLA typing included class I and class II loci at four-digit resolution. Typing coverage differed by locus: A, B, C, DRB1 and DQB1 were typed in roughly 620-630 donors, DQA1 in around 500, DPA1 in some 570, and DPB1 in about 450. Roughly five DR-DQ haplotypes were treated as single units for association and clustering because of strong linkage in the cohort. Across some 400 genotyped donors of the cohort, an average of about 220,000 unique TCR beta nucleotide sequences per donor were sequenced, and roughly 17% of those sequences were non-productive. Study-wide findings and limitations: In both the original and validation cohorts, the classifier was reported to diagnose cytomegalovirus status with high specificity and sensitivity. In a later analysis, HLA-associated TCR beta chains showed more clonal expansion and lower generation probabilities than non-associated chains that were equally common. A later analysis associated 15,000 to 20,000 TCR beta sequences with specific HLA alleles at a false discovery rate of 0.05. Most TCR sequences were seen in very few donors, while some public TCRs were found in many individuals. Because HLA typing was unavailable for some donors at each locus, only the typed subset was used in association tests. Most CMV-associated TCR beta chains appeared to be HLA-restricted in a later analysis, and the HLA associations seemed to be driven largely by CMV exposure. When HLA alleles, especially DR and DQ, strongly co-occurred, TCR associations were difficult to assign to individual alleles. Some IMGT-functional V segments, including TRBV6-2 and TRBV6-3, could not be distinguished by the 87-base-pair reads and were therefore excluded. The study listed 164 TCR beta chains as associated with cytomegalovirus. A later analysis reported that several top co-occurrence clusters appeared linked to parvovirus B19, influenza, CMV and Epstein-Barr virus. Seventeen rarely observed V segments, including chromosome 9 orphons, were excluded from the earlier analysis of 550 to 700 of the donors because counts were too low. A further reported finding was that TCR beta sequences accurately predicted the HLA-A and HLA-B alleles for most subjects in the first cohort. Presence/absence analyses assumed roughly uniform sequencing depth across donors, an assumption that may not hold. A later genetic analysis associated a missense DCLRE1C variant with V-gene and J-gene trimming of TCR beta chains, and an independent cohort replicated the association. A group of highly shared sequence variants was considered likely to be a technical artifact of the sequencing pipeline. In a later analysis, TCR association rates were found to vary across HLA loci, with the most associated TCRs seen for DRB1 alleles and the fewest for HLA-C alleles. Linkage disequilibrium might explain the correlated functional status among segregating V segments, but an unknown experimental factor could not be excluded. Only TCR beta chains were sequenced in this cohort, and the absence of alpha or paired-chain data limited detectable features. According to a later genetic analysis, donors in an Asian-associated ancestry cluster had fewer N-insertions in productive TCRs than the approximately 610-donor mean. An earlier analysis of around 500 of the donors showed that most TCR beta V segments appeared in productive rearrangements either about 90% or about 30% of the time, which broadly matched IMGT annotations. According to the authors, the approach could potentially be generalized to other disease states and immunological phenotypes. For the cohort, immune exposure information was limited to CMV serostatus. In vitro tests confirmed that a few of the cytomegalovirus-associated TCR beta chains recognize cytomegalovirus antigens.

The cohort comprised some 700 healthy bone marrow donors. At the time of sampling, all cohort members were nominally healthy, though unrecorded immune exposures were likely present. The donor tested CMV seronegative, placing the donor among the 350 to 400 seronegative members of the cohort. Each donor provided a peripheral blood sample, and peripheral blood mononuclear cells were used for TCR beta sequencing. Genomic DNA was extracted from the blood cell samples with the Qiagen DNeasy Blood Extraction Kit. According to the germline V gene, CDR1 reads MGHDK and CDR2 reads SYGVNS. The CDR3 runs 18 residues from the cysteine to the phenylalanine. Only CDR3 DNA is held: 54 bases, read in frame from base 1. The V end gives up 1 base and the J end 4 bases, leaving 10 bases in the junction not matched to a gene. Library generation was performed with the immunoSEQ multiplex PCR assay. A mixture of 60 forward primers for TCR Vbeta segments and 13 reverse primers for TCR Jbeta segments was used in the multiplex PCR. A multiplex PCR assay on genomic DNA amplified the CDR3 region of rearranged TCR beta genes. Amplified TCR beta libraries were sequenced as 87-base-pair reads on the Illumina HiSeq System. In the authors' own workflow: Across the roughly 670 repertoires, a later analysis counted tens of millions of unique TCR beta chains, approximately 10 million of which were shared by at least two donors. Raw reads were error-corrected and collapsed into unique sequences with a nearest-neighbor algorithm that merged closely related sequences to remove PCR and sequencing errors. To assign V, D and J gene segments, CDR3 sequences were aligned to IMGT reference sequences. For a sequence to be retained, a match of at least six nucleotides was required to both a V gene segment and a J gene segment. A rearrangement was called productive if the CDR3 had no stop codons and remained in frame with V and J, and every other rearrangement was called non-productive. CDR3 was defined by IMGT convention, running from the second conserved V-encoded cysteine to the conserved J-encoded phenylalanine. Sequences without an unambiguous match to a single V gene segment were excluded from the earlier analysis of over 500 of the donors. An earlier analysis of a few hundred of the donors called V segments functional above 56.7% productive rearrangements and segregating when the between-donor standard deviation exceeded 5%. To diagnose cytomegalovirus status from the catalog of TCR beta chain sequences, a statistical classification framework was built. V and J gene assignment, in a later analysis, came from comparing TCR nucleotide sequences with IMGT/GENE-DB human TR gene sequences. A later analysis assigned CDR3 sequences and most-parsimonious VDJ recombination scenarios with the TCRdist pipeline. In a later analysis, every TCR beta chain was defined by the combination of its CDR3 amino acid sequence and its V-gene family, and reads without a unique V-gene family were dropped. A later analysis removed 500 to 650 highly shared, low-generation-probability nucleotide sequences to deal with suspected cross-contamination and a sequencing artifact. In a later analysis, a clonal expansion index was calculated for each public chain from normalized within-repertoire ranks of inferred template counts. Generation probabilities in a later analysis came from a VDJ recombination model fitted to out-of-frame rearrangements, and those results were checked against IGoR. In a later analysis, TCR-TCR, TCR-HLA and TCR-CMV co-occurrence was scored with hypergeometric tests, and a repertoire-size bias correction was applied to TCR pairs. To estimate false discovery rates, a later analysis permuted the HLA or CMV assignments 20 times. A later analysis grouped co-occurring TCRs with DBSCAN, adding TCRdist sequence similarity when clustering within HLA-allele-positive subsets. Repertoires with fewer than 30,000 or more than 120,000 public chains were left out of co-occurrence clustering, as were about five repertoires with anomalous nucleotide sharing. TCRdb took this table from immuneACCESS and kept in-frame rearrangements with V and J called. Such tables lack part of the clones; where checked against another copy, unresolved V genes explain under half of the gap, and the rest is unexplained. V and J calls and clone size are those listed in that table; D and trimming were worked out from the DNA. The sample contains under 150,000 clones, about 70% of them found a single time. The ten most abundant clones make up around 2.5% of the sample.

The rearranged segments are TRBV25-1 and TRBJ2-1; TRBD2 fits 10 bases in the junction. The sample consisted of PBMCs. This clonotype was obtained from a middle-aged woman in good health and CMV-seronegative. The nucleotides read TGTGCCAGCAGTGAATCCGGAGTAGCGGGGGGCCGTTACAATGAGCAGTTCTTC. This translates into CASSESGVAGGRYNEQFF. The variable domain in full, with residues beyond the CDR3 obtained from the reference TRBV25-1 and TRBJ2-1 genes, is EADIYQTPRYLVIGTGKKITLECSQTMGHDKMYWYQQDPGMELHLIHYSYGVNSTEKGDLSSESTVSRIRTEHFPLTLESARPSHTSQYLCASSESGVAGGRYNEQFFGPGTRLTVL.